The 21 T cell receptor beta chains below come from one sample, sequenced in a study of preoperative IRX-2 immunotherapy in early breast cancer. Clones were sequenced by immunoSEQ multiplex PCR, and TCRdb holds only the in-frame ones, with some missing. The sample has approximately 98,000 clones; 86% are singletons. As for treatment: preoperative locoregional IRX-2 cytokine immunotherapy. This specimen was tumor tissue, taken after IRX-2 immunotherapy. The source of these receptors is a human donor with breast cancer.

The chain recombines TRBV18 with TRBJ2-3; D gene ambiguous. Trimming pared 3 bases from V and 2 bases from J, leaving 9 bases between. CDR3 length: 14 amino acids. Germline assignment: CDR1 KGHSH and CDR2 LQKENI. The CDR3 here is CASSPNQNTDTQYF. Here the CDR3 DNA reads TGTGCCAGCTCACCCAATCAAAACACAGATACGCAGTATTTT. The full variable domain, rest sourced from reference TRBV18 and TRBJ2-3, is NAGVMQNPRHLVRRRGQEARLRCSPMKGHSHVYWYRQLPEEGLKFMVYLQKENIIDESGMPKERFSAEFPKEGPSILRIQQVVRGDSAAYFCASSPNQNTDTQYFGPGTRLTVL.

This chain joins TRBV30 and TRBJ1-2; D remains unclear. Germline V gene lookup returns CDR1 GTSNPN and CDR2 SVGIG (reference sequence). The CDR3 is 12 residues long. Trimming stripped 4 bases from V and 7 bases from J, with 13 bases between. The CDR3 coding sequence is TGTGCCTGGACCCCTCTTATTCGTGGCTACACCTTC. It is translated as CAWTPLIRGYTF.

The rearrangement joins TRBV6-8 to TRBJ2-7; a possible D gene is TRBD1 (5 bases). Trimming pared 2 bases from V and 6 bases from J, leaving 11 bases between. The CDR3 runs 13 residues. Per the germline V gene, CDR1 is MNHGY and CDR2 is SAAAGT. For the CDR3, the DNA is TGTGCCAGCAGTTACACAGGTAGGAGCGAGCAGTACTTC. Translating gives CASSYTGRSEQYF.

The CDR3 DNA reads TGTGCCAGCAGCTTACGGCCGCAAGACCCGAACACTGAAGCTTTCTTT. Residues: CASSLRPQDPNTEAFF. The V gene is TRBV11-3, the J gene TRBJ1-1; D is uncertain. The CDR3 contains 16 residues. Germline lookup yields CDR1 SGHNT and CDR2 YENEEA. The V end lost 2 bases, the J end lost 1 base, and 14 bases lay between the germline ends.

The chain joins TRBV6-8 to TRBJ2-7; D is ambiguous. The germline gives CDR1 MNHGY, CDR2 SAAAGT. The CDR3 is made up of 14 amino acids. V was shortened by 5 bases and J by 0 bases, with 11 bases between the two germline ends. The CDR3 coding sequence is TGTGCCAGCAGTGTGGCGGCGTTCTCCTACGAGCAGTACTTC. This sequence encodes CASSVAAFSYEQYF.

CDR3 in DNA: TGTGCCAGCAGTTACAACCCACCTCCCCGGGCAGATACGCAGTATTTT. Encoded protein: CASSYNPPPRADTQYF. The chain has TRBV6-8 and TRBJ2-3; D unresolved. The germline V gene encodes CDR1 MNHGY and CDR2 SAAAGT. The CDR3 extends over 16 amino acids. V was pared by 2 bases and J by 4 bases, with 16 bases between.

The genes are TRBV5-1 and TRBJ1-4, with D unresolved. This CDR3 has 15 residues. Germline lookup yields CDR1 SGHRS and CDR2 YFSETQ. V gave up 4 bases and J gave up 9 bases, with 19 bases separating them. The CDR3 DNA reads TGCGCCAGCAGCCCGGACGGTGTAGAGACGCAAAAACTGTTTTTT. It translates to CASSPDGVETQKLFF.

This clone was detected only a few times. The J gene is TRBJ1-1, the V gene TRBV29-1, with D uncertain. V gave up 5 bases and J gave up 2 bases, with 9 bases separating them. The CDR3 contains 12 residues. Germline CDR1 is SQVTM and CDR2 is ANQGSEA. The DNA for the CDR3 is TGCAGCGTTAACTTGTCCAACACTGAAGCTTTCTTT. This sequence encodes CSVNLSNTEAFF.

The rearrangement uses TRBV18 and TRBJ1-1, with D tentatively TRBD1 (5 bases). Between the trimmed V and J ends, which lost 5 bases and 6 bases, there was a span of 16 bases. The CDR3 contains 14 residues. Germline V gene lookup returns CDR1 KGHSH and CDR2 LQKENI. This CDR3 is CASSSRPRGPEAFF. In DNA form, the CDR3 reads TGTGCCAGCTCATCTCGACCCCGGGGACCTGAAGCTTTCTTT.

The chain is built from TRBV23-1 and TRBJ1-5; no definite D call. TRBV23-1 is an ORF for which the function is uncertain. The CDR3 has 15 amino acids. With 6 bases removed from V and 5 bases from J, the gap between germline ends came to 17 bases. The CDR3 nucleotides read TGCGCCAGCAGCGTCACAATATCGGGCGATCAGCCCCAGCATTTT. Translation: CASSVTISGDQPQHF.

Many counts were recorded for this clone. Sequence at one end of the junction differs from germline and may be a read error. The chain joins TRBV7-7 to TRBJ1-3; D remains ambiguous. CDR1 and CDR2 from the germline V gene are SSHAT and FNYEAQ (reference sequence). This CDR3 region has 15 residues. The CDR3 here is CASSLAVVWGNTIYF. The CDR3 bases are TGTGCTAGCAGCTTAGCGGTAGTGTGGGGAAACACCATATATTTT.

The sample holds a few counts of this clone. The J gene is TRBJ1-1, the V gene TRBV7-4; D remains unclear. This CDR3 spans 13 amino acids. CDR1 is SGHVT and CDR2 is SQSDAQ in the germline V gene. V gave up 2 bases and J gave up 0 bases, with 4 bases separating them. The CDR3 loop reads CASSLRMNTEAFF. The CDR3 DNA is TGTGCCAGCAGCTTAAGGATGAACACTGAAGCTTTCTTT. Full variable domain (rest looked up from reference TRBV7-4 and TRBJ1-1): GAGVSQSPRYKVAKRGRDVALRCDSISGHVTLYWYRQTLGQGSEVLTYSQSDAQRDKSGRPSGRFSAERPERSVSTLKIQRTEQGDSAVYLCASSLRMNTEAFFGQGTRLTVV.

The chain recombines TRBV28 with TRBJ2-1, with D perhaps matching TRBD1 (6 bases). There are 16 residues in the CDR3. Germline loops: CDR1 MDHEN, CDR2 SYDVKM. Trimming left V 3 bases short and J 9 bases short, with 21 bases between. In DNA, the CDR3 is TGTGCCAGCAGTTTCTCTCAGGGGATGGGTAGGGGTGAGCAGTTCTTC. Translating it yields CASSFSQGMGRGEQFF.

The chain carries TRBV11-3 and TRBJ1-3; no clear D gene. The V gene lost 1 base and the J gene lost 0 bases, with 7 bases spanning the gap. This CDR3 is built from 15 residues. Germline assignment: CDR1 SGHNT and CDR2 YENEEA. CDR3 loop: CASSLGPSSGNTIYF. CDR3 nucleotide sequence: TGTGCCAGCAGCTTAGGGCCATCCTCTGGAAACACCATATATTTT.

The chain employs TRBV6-8 and TRBJ1-2, with D maybe TRBD1 (6 bases). The germline CDR1 and CDR2 sequences are MNHGY and SAAAGT. The CDR3 is 13 amino acids. The V end lost 6 bases, the J end lost 4 bases, and 12 bases lay between the germline ends. The CDR3 coding sequence is TGTGCCAGCAGCCAGGACAGCCTCTATGGCTACACCTTC. This translates into CASSQDSLYGYTF.

This clone was detected only a few times. The gene calls are TRBV18 and TRBJ2-1; TRBD1 matches 8 bases. The CDR3 consists of 16 residues. Per germline, CDR1 KGHSH and CDR2 LQKENI. V lost 2 bases, J lost 7 bases, and 10 bases stayed unmatched. CDR3 loop: CASSPSSWGTGNEQFF. The CDR3 DNA follows: TGTGCCAGCTCACCAAGTTCGTGGGGGACAGGAAATGAGCAGTTCTTC.

The chain is built from TRBV19 and TRBJ1-5, with TRBD1 matching 7 bases. In germline, CDR1 is LNHDA, CDR2 SQIVND (reference sequence). This CDR3 has 17 residues. The V segment lost 3 bases and the J segment 0 bases; nucleotides outside the gene matches: 8. Here the CDR3 reads CASSILGTVYSNQPQHF. CDR3 nucleotide sequence: TGTGCCAGTAGTATTTTGGGGACAGTGTATAGCAATCAGCCCCAGCATTTT.

The chain recombines TRBV7-8 with TRBJ1-1; no clear D. The CDR3 is made up of 14 amino acids. V lost 3 bases and J 0 bases, leaving 8 bases between the germline ends. CDR1 SGHVS and CDR2 FQNEAQ come from the germline V gene. CDR3 region: CASSFRLLNTEAFF. CDR3 sequence (DNA): TGTGCCAGCAGCTTTAGGCTTTTGAACACTGAAGCTTTCTTT.

V gene TRBV14 combines with J gene TRBJ1-3, with 7 positions matching TRBD1. Germline V gene data show CDR1 as SGHDN and CDR2 as FVKESK. J lost 4 bases, V lost 4 bases, and 10 bases had no gene match. The CDR3 has 16 amino acids. The CDR3 reads CASSRALTGTGNTIYF. For the CDR3, the DNA is TGTGCCAGCAGCCGAGCGTTGACAGGGACGGGAAACACCATATATTTT.

The V gene is TRBV19, the J gene TRBJ1-3; D is perhaps TRBD1 (6 bases). There are 15 residues in the CDR3. With 7 bases removed from V and 0 bases from J, the gap between germline ends came to 13 bases. Germline loops: CDR1 LNHDA, CDR2 SQIVND (reference sequence). This CDR3 is CASKRQAYSGNTIYF. CDR3 bases: TGTGCCAGTAAGCGACAGGCCTACTCTGGAAACACCATATATTTT.

The chain recombines TRBV28 with TRBJ1-2; no clear D gene. The CDR3 is 14 residues long. CDR1 MDHEN and CDR2 SYDVKM come from the germline V gene. V dropped 5 bases and J dropped 5 bases, with 15 bases sitting between them. Written as DNA, the CDR3 is TGTGCCAGCAGTAAGTCGAAACAGCAGTATGGCTACACCTTC. Amino acids: CASSKSKQQYGYTF.